This T cell receptor (beta chain) was identified during a study of T cell repertoires in cytomegalovirus infection. Looking at the study overall: Public TCR beta signatures were indicative of both CMV infection and a matching HLA type. Study results and limitations: Summed public TCR beta family frequency identified CMV carriers bearing the relevant HLA. The ex vivo response was dominated by HLA-C-restricted CMV-specific TCR beta clonotypes.

TCRdb reprocessed the reads via MiXCR and lists one record per CDR3 protein. This table holds under 150,000 distinct CDR3 sequences, approximately 9.2% found once. On this clonotype itself: Its antigen is not known. This may stem from a read error, because a much larger clone lies one nucleotide away.

Between the trimmed V and J ends, which lost 5 bases and 10 bases, there was a span of 14 bases. Looked up from germline, CDR1 is ENHRY and CDR2 is SYGVKD. The CDR3 spans 12 residues. This rearrangement joins TRBV10-3 to TRBJ1-2; no clear D. Material: PBMCs. The source of this sequence is a human donor in good health (CMV status not recorded). Some clones in this sample may be carry-over from other donors' samples. The CDR3 protein is CAISSPTLYYTF. As DNA, the CDR3 is TGTGCCATCAGTTCTCCCACTCTCTACTACACCTTC.